This T cell receptor beta chain was observed in a study of blood T cell repertoires in COVID-19. How the authors handled the data: Reference gene primer amplification in the assay estimated nucleated cell counts. Sequencing was performed with immunoSEQ multiplex PCR; in TCRdb, only in-frame clones are kept and a portion is missing. V, J and clone size were drawn from that table, and D and trimming were deduced from the DNA. This sample carries roughly 140,000 clones, 70% to 90% of them seen once, and the ten largest clones take under 7%. CDR1 MDHEN and CDR2 SYDVKM come from the germline V gene. This CDR3 spans 14 amino acids. The ends lost 6 bases at V and 7 bases at J; junction bases unmatched: 11.

This TCR came from a human donor in a cohort sampled during active COVID-19. Sequencing was done on a sample of peripheral blood. This chain uses TRBV28 with TRBJ1-2, with 7 bases lining up with TRBD1. The CDR3 loop is CASSTTGAFGGYTF. Here the CDR3 DNA reads TGTGCCAGCAGCACCACAGGGGCGTTCGGTGGCTACACCTTC.